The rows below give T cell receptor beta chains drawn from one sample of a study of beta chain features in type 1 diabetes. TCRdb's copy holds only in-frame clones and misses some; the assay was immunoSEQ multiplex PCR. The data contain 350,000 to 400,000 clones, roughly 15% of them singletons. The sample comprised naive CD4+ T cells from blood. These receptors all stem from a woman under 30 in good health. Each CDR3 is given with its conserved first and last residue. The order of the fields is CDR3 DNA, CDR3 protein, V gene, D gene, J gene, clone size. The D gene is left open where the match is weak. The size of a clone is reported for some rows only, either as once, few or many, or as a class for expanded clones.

TGTGCCATCAGTGAGGGACAGGGGGATCAGCCCCAGCATTTT CAISEGQGDQPQHF TRBV10-3 TRBD1 TRBJ1-5 NA
TGTGCCAGCAGCTTAGGGTACTCCCTGCGGACAAGGACGTCCTACGAGCAGTACTTC CASSLGYSLRTRTSYEQYF TRBV7-9 NA TRBJ2-7 NA
TGCAGCCCAAAGACAGGGGGATTAACCTACGAGCAGTACTTC CSPKTGGLTYEQYF TRBV29-1 TRBD1 TRBJ2-7 NA
TGTGCCAGCAGCCGTTTAGCGGGAGGAGAGACCCAGTACTTC CASSRLAGGETQYF TRBV14 TRBD2 TRBJ2-5 NA
TGTGCCAGCAGTGGGTCGCTAGCGGGAGTCGAGCAGTACTTC CASSGSLAGVEQYF TRBV27 TRBD2 TRBJ2-7 NA
TGCGCCAGCAGCAAAACCTCAGCGGGATCAGATACGCAGTATTTT CASSKTSAGSDTQYF TRBV4-3 TRBD2 TRBJ2-3 few
TGTGCCTGGCAGGGATTGGGTCAGCCCCAGCATTTT CAWQGLGQPQHF TRBV30 NA TRBJ1-5 NA
TGTGCCAGCAGGCAACAGGGATCCCAAGAGACCCAGTACTTC CASRQQGSQETQYF TRBV7-9 NA TRBJ2-5 few
TGTGCCAGCAGCTTATGGGGGCAGACCACAGATACGCAGTATTTT CASSLWGQTTDTQYF TRBV7-2 NA TRBJ2-3 few
TGCAGCGTTGTTCCAGGCATGAACACTGAAGCTTTCTTT CSVVPGMNTEAFF TRBV29-1 NA TRBJ1-1 few
TGTGCCAGCAGTCACGGACAGGGTCAAGTCGAGCAGTACTTC CASSHGQGQVEQYF TRBV6-1 TRBD1 TRBJ2-7 NA
TGCGCCAGCAGCACGGACAGGAACTATGGCTACACCTTC CASSTDRNYGYTF TRBV5-1 TRBD1 TRBJ1-2 NA